The 25 T cell receptor beta chains below were found in one sample sequenced in a study of blood T cell repertoires in COVID-19. Sequenced by immunoSEQ multiplex PCR; TCRdb stores in-frame clones only, minus some. The sample lists 60,000 to 70,000 clones; 82% were seen once. The sample consisted of peripheral blood. These TCRs come from a human donor in a cohort sampled during active COVID-19.

The chain combines TRBV2 with TRBJ1-6; possibly TRBD1 for D (5 bases). The CDR3 is made up of 15 amino acids. Between the trimmed V and J ends, which lost 1 base and 7 bases, there was a span of 11 bases. Germline loops: CDR1 SNHLY, CDR2 FYNNEI. The CDR3: CASSEEGRRNSPLHF. CDR3 nucleotides: TGTGCCAGCAGTGAAGAGGGGAGGCGGAATTCACCCCTCCACTTT.

This clone was counted a single time. The chain carries TRBV7-9 and TRBJ2-5; TRBD1 agrees at 7 bases. The germline V gene has CDR1 SEHNR and CDR2 FQNEAQ (reference sequence). CDR3 length equals 14 residues. V lost 3 bases and J lost 1; bases outside the gene matches: 2. CDR3 in DNA: TGTGCCAGCAGCTTCAGGGGGTCCCAAGAGACCCAGTACTTC. Translation gives CASSFRGSQETQYF.

V and J are TRBV5-4 and TRBJ2-5; TRBD1 matches 7 bases. Germline CDR1 reads SGHNT; CDR2 reads YYREEE (reference sequence). The CDR3 contains 16 residues. With 1 base clipped from V and 6 bases from J, the junction kept 12 bases outside the gene matches. CDR3 protein: CASSLMRQGDGQTQYF. CDR3 DNA sequence: TGTGCCAGCAGCTTGATGAGACAGGGAGACGGGCAGACCCAGTACTTC.

As concerns this clone: Its ends do not fully match the called genes, so a read error is possible. The chain joins TRBV11-2 to TRBJ1-1, with 11 bases fitting TRBD1. CDR1 is SGHAT and CDR2 is FQNNGV in the germline V gene. There are 14 residues in the CDR3. The CDR3 region is CTSSYRDRGDEAFF. CDR3 nucleotide sequence: TGTACCAGCAGCTACCGGGACAGGGGGGATGAAGCTTTCTTT.

This chain connects TRBV7-8 to TRBJ1-4; tentatively, D is TRBD1 (5 bases). Between the trimmed V and J ends, which lost 4 bases and 7 bases, there was a span of 13 bases. CDR1 is SGHVS and CDR2 is FQNEAQ in the germline V gene. The CDR3 totals 14 residues. CDR3: CASSSAQGVEKLFF. The CDR3 DNA is TGTGCCAGCAGCTCAGCCCAGGGTGTTGAAAAACTGTTTTTT.

The chain recombines TRBV7-8 with TRBJ1-5; possible D gene TRBD1, 6 bases. The V gene lost 5 bases and the J gene lost 5 bases, with 10 bases spanning the gap. The germline V gene encodes CDR1 SGHVS and CDR2 FQNEAQ. The CDR3 has 13 residues. The CDR3 DNA follows: TGTGCCAGCAGCCTTCCAGGGGATCAGCCCCAGCATTTT. This codes for CASSLPGDQPQHF.

The chain joins TRBV30 to TRBJ1-1; D possibly corresponds to TRBD1 (6 bases). V lost 5 bases and J 5 bases, leaving 15 bases between the germline ends. Germline V gene sequence: CDR1 GTSNPN, CDR2 SVGIG (reference sequence). The CDR3 extends over 13 amino acids. Here the CDR3 DNA reads TGTGCCTGGCAAAAGACAGGCGGTACTGAAGCTTTCTTT. This gives the protein CAWQKTGGTEAFF.

The chain combines TRBV28 with TRBJ1-1, with D possibly matching TRBD1 (6 bases). CDR1 is MDHEN, CDR2 SYDVKM, per germline. The CDR3 contains 15 residues. Trimming shortened V by 2 bases and J by 9 bases, and 19 bases separated the two germline ends. CDR3 coding DNA: TGTGCCAGCAGTTTACGGGGGGGCTACAGTTTTCAAGCTTTCTTT. It yields the protein CASSLRGGYSFQAFF.

The chain combines TRBV3-1 (or the pseudogene TRBV3-2) with TRBJ1-2; D is perhaps TRBD1 (5 bases). The V and J ends lost 1 base and 8 bases respectively, with 14 bases between them. This CDR3 is 14 amino acids long. Germline V gene sequence: CDR1 LGHDT, CDR2 YNNKEL (reference sequence). In DNA, the CDR3 is TGTGCCAGCAGCCAAGTCTCAGGGAGGCAAGGCTACACCTTC. As protein: CASSQVSGRQGYTF.

This chain connects TRBV2 to TRBJ2-1, with 7 bases fitting TRBD2. The V segment lost 6 bases and the J segment 2 bases; nucleotides outside the gene matches: 7. This CDR3 contains 15 residues. In germline, CDR1 is SNHLY, CDR2 FYNNEI. The DNA for the CDR3 is TGTGCCAGCAGCCGCGGGGGAGTCGCCTACAATGAGCAGTTCTTC. Translating gives CASSRGGVAYNEQFF.

The chain carries TRBV3-1 (or the pseudogene TRBV3-2) and TRBJ2-3; 15 positions match TRBD2. Trimming cost V 4 bases and J 2 bases; bases outside gene matches: 7. CDR1 and CDR2 from the germline V gene are LGHDT and YNNKEL (reference sequence). CDR3 length: 18 residues. The CDR3: CASSPGLAGGFYTDTQYF. CDR3 sequence (DNA): TGTGCCAGCAGCCCCGGACTAGCGGGGGGGTTTTACACAGATACGCAGTATTTT.

The rearrangement links TRBV24-1 to TRBJ2-1, with 9 bases identical to TRBD1. The CDR3 runs 16 residues. Germline lookup yields CDR1 KGHDR and CDR2 SFDVKD. J lost 1 base, V lost 5 bases, and 5 bases had no gene match. CDR3 sequence reads: CATSGPGQGSYNEQFF. The CDR3 DNA reads TGTGCCACCAGTGGACCGGGACAGGGTTCCTACAATGAGCAGTTCTTC.

J is TRBJ1-2 and V is TRBV7-9; TRBD1 might be the D (5 bases). V was pared by 5 bases and J by 3 bases, with 13 bases between. Germline values: CDR1 SEHNR, CDR2 FQNEAQ (reference sequence). The CDR3 runs 14 residues. This CDR3 is CASSPAGPHYGYTF. The DNA for the CDR3 is TGTGCCAGCAGCCCTGCGGGGCCCCACTATGGCTACACCTTC. Looking up the rest from reference TRBV7-9 and TRBJ1-2 gives the full variable domain: DTGVSQNPRHKITKRGQNVTFRCDPISEHNRLYWYRQTLGQGPEFLTYFQNEAQLEKSRLLSDRFSAERPKGSFSTLEIQRTEQGDSAMYLCASSPAGPHYGYTFGSGTRLTVV.

This sequence joins TRBV7-2 and TRBJ2-3, with 12 nucleotides matching TRBD2. CDR3 size: 16 residues. Per the germline V gene, CDR1 is SGHTA and CDR2 is FQGNSA. After removal of 3 bases from V and 1 base from J, the junction contained 2 bases not matched to a gene. The CDR3 loop reads CASSFWTSGGTDTQYF. Here the CDR3 DNA reads TGTGCCAGCAGCTTTTGGACTAGCGGGGGCACAGATACGCAGTATTTT. Combining the CDR3 with reference TRBV7-2 and TRBJ2-3 gives the whole variable domain GAGVSQSPSNKVTEKGKDVELRCDPISGHTALYWYRQSLGQGLEFLIYFQGNSAPDKSGLPSDRFSAERTGGSVSTLTIQRTQQEDSAVYLCASSFWTSGGTDTQYFGPGTRLTVL.

This clone appeared a few times. The chain combines TRBV7-9 with TRBJ2-3; D possibly corresponds to TRBD2 (7 bases). The CDR3 contains 15 residues. The V and J ends lost 3 bases and 4 bases respectively, with 14 bases between them. Germline V gene lookup returns CDR1 SEHNR and CDR2 FQNEAQ (reference sequence). The CDR3: CASSFGGALADTQYF. Written as DNA, the CDR3 is TGTGCCAGCAGCTTTGGGGGGGCCCTGGCAGATACGCAGTATTTT. Variable domain in full (rest from reference TRBV7-9 and TRBJ2-3): DTGVSQNPRHKITKRGQNVTFRCDPISEHNRLYWYRQTLGQGPEFLTYFQNEAQLEKSRLLSDRFSAERPKGSFSTLEIQRTEQGDSAMYLCASSFGGALADTQYFGPGTRLTVL.

The V and J genes are TRBV3-1 (or the pseudogene TRBV3-2) and TRBJ2-5, with 8 bases aligning to TRBD1. The CDR3 extends over 14 amino acids. The germline CDR1 and CDR2 sequences are LGHDT and YNNKEL (reference sequence). V shed 7 bases, J shed 2 bases, and the junction held 6 bases outside the gene matches. For the CDR3, the DNA is TGTGCCAGCACCGACAGGGGCCTGCAAGAGACCCAGTACTTC. This sequence encodes CASTDRGLQETQYF.

The V call is TRBV30, the J call TRBJ2-7, with D unclear. The V gene lost 0 bases and the J gene lost 2 bases, with 5 bases spanning the gap. CDR3 length: 12 amino acids. Per the germline V gene, CDR1 is GTSNPN and CDR2 is SVGIG (reference sequence). CDR3: CAWSVQTYEQYF. Written as DNA, the CDR3 is TGTGCCTGGAGTGTACAGACCTACGAGCAGTACTTC.

The chain has TRBV6-5 and TRBJ2-7; 9 bases map to TRBD1. The V and J ends lost 6 bases and 5 bases, in that order; junction bases with no gene match: 5. CDR1 is MNHEY and CDR2 is SVGAGI in the germline V gene. CDR3 length: 13 residues. This chain's CDR3 is CASRLQGAHEQYF. CDR3 DNA: TGTGCCAGCAGGCTACAGGGGGCCCACGAGCAGTACTTC.

V gene TRBV11-2 combines with J gene TRBJ2-7, with D hard to call. The CDR3 has 14 residues. In germline, CDR1 is SGHAT, CDR2 FQNNGV. V shed 0 bases and J shed 2 bases, with 8 bases lying between them. The CDR3 sequence: CASSLDRGTYEQYF. CDR3 bases: TGTGCCAGCAGCTTAGATCGCGGTACCTACGAGCAGTACTTC.

V is TRBV10-3 and J is TRBJ2-3; the match to TRBD2 covers 13 bases. V was pared by 6 bases and J by 2 bases, with 2 bases of the junction left unmatched. This CDR3 region has 15 residues. CDR1 and CDR2 (germline): ENHRY, SYGVKD. CDR3 region: CAIRGLAGNTDTQYF. The CDR3 DNA follows: TGTGCCATCAGGGGACTAGCGGGGAACACAGATACGCAGTATTTT.

The V and J genes are TRBV15 and TRBJ2-7; 10 nucleotides agree with TRBD2. Per germline, CDR1 LNHNV and CDR2 YYDKDF (reference sequence). With V trimmed by 4 bases and J by 5 bases, 8 bases remained unmatched. The CDR3 has 15 amino acids. For the CDR3, the DNA is TGTGCCACCAGCAACCCATCCGGGACTAGCGACGAGCAGTACTTC. Translating gives CATSNPSGTSDEQYF.

The V gene is TRBV4-3, the J gene TRBJ2-1; no reliable D call. The germline V and J ends were trimmed by 1 base and 5 bases, with 9 bases remaining between them. CDR1 LGHNA and CDR2 YSLEER come from the germline V gene. This CDR3 contains 14 residues. This CDR3 reads CASSQVTPNNEQFF. As DNA, the CDR3 is TGCGCCAGCAGCCAAGTTACACCAAACAATGAGCAGTTCTTC.

This clone appeared a single time. One end of the junction does not line up with germline, which may come from a read error. This chain links TRBV11-2 with TRBJ1-1; tentative D call: TRBD1 (5 bases). The CDR3 is made up of 14 amino acids. Germline V CDR1 and CDR2: SGHAT, FQNNGV. CDR3 amino acids: CASSLEGVNTEAFF. CDR3 coding DNA: TGTGCCAGCAGCCTAGAAGGGGTGAACACTGAAGCTTTCTTT.

The chain recombines TRBV27 with TRBJ1-1; 9 nucleotides agree with TRBD1. After removal of 3 bases from V and 4 bases from J, the junction contained 3 bases not matched to a gene. The germline gives CDR1 MNHEY, CDR2 SMNVEV (reference sequence). The length of the CDR3 is 14 residues. CDR3 amino acids: CASSFTGQGTEAFF. The DNA for the CDR3 is TGTGCCAGCAGTTTCACGGGACAGGGCACTGAAGCTTTCTTT.

J is TRBJ2-5 and V is TRBV5-1; perhaps TRBD2 as D (6 bases). V was shortened by 0 bases and J by 5 bases, with 14 bases between the two germline ends. The CDR3 runs 15 residues. Per the germline V gene, CDR1 is SGHRS and CDR2 is YFSETQ. The DNA of the CDR3 is TGCGCCAGCAGCTTGGCGGCCCCTAGCGTGGAGACCCAGTACTTC. Translated: CASSLAAPSVETQYF.